The 13 T cell receptor beta chains below all came from one sample that was sequenced in a study of blood T cell repertoires in COVID-19. Clones were read by immunoSEQ multiplex PCR, and TCRdb kept only the in-frame ones, dropping some. Among hundreds of thousands of clones listed, approximately 85% were seen once. The sequencing input was peripheral blood. These receptors were obtained from a man aged 50 to 59 with active or convalescent COVID-19.

This clone was picked up a small number of times. This chain uses TRBV9 with TRBJ2-5; possibly TRBD1 for D (6 bases). The CDR3 covers 15 residues. Germline V gene lookup returns CDR1 SGDLS and CDR2 YYNGEE. With 2 bases removed from V and 5 bases from J, the gap between germline ends came to 16 bases. In DNA form, the CDR3 reads TGTGCCAGCAGCGTCAGGCAGGGGATTGGCGAGACCCAGTACTTC. Protein: CASSVRQGIGETQYF.

About this clone: This sample also contains other DNA sequences that code for the same CDR3. The CDR3 nucleotides read TGTGCCAGCAGCCTTAGAGGAGGATCCTACGAGCAGTACTTC. This gives the protein CASSLRGGSYEQYF. The chain recombines TRBV7-9 with TRBJ2-7, with D possibly TRBD2 on 5 matching bases. The V gene lost 5 bases and the J gene lost 1 base, with 12 bases spanning the gap. CDR3 length: 14 residues. Germline lookup yields CDR1 SEHNR and CDR2 FQNEAQ (reference sequence).

The chain has TRBV15 and TRBJ2-6; D unclear. CDR1 LNHNV and CDR2 YYDKDF come from the germline V gene (reference sequence). Trimming removed 3 bases from V and 2 bases from J, with 8 bases in between. The CDR3 totals 15 residues. The CDR3 nucleotides read TGTGCCACCAGCAGTACGGGTCCTGGGGCCAACGTCCTGACTTTC. Translating gives CATSSTGPGANVLTF.

V usage is TRBV4-1 and J usage is TRBJ1-4; no reliable D call. The CDR3 length is 15 residues. Germline V CDR1 and CDR2: MGHRA, YSYEKL. The germline V and J ends were trimmed by 1 base and 0 bases, with 6 bases remaining between them. CDR3: CASSQGRATNEKLFF. CDR3 in DNA: TGCGCCAGCAGCCAAGGGAGGGCAACTAATGAAAAACTGTTTTTT.

This clone has just one count. V is TRBV29-1 and J is TRBJ2-7; TRBD1 agrees at 12 bases. Germline assignment: CDR1 SQVTM and CDR2 ANQGSEA. V lost 3 bases and J lost 2; bases outside the gene matches: 5. This CDR3 spans 15 amino acids. This CDR3 is CSVDRGQGAPYEQYF. The DNA for the CDR3 is TGCAGCGTTGACAGGGGACAGGGGGCTCCCTACGAGCAGTACTTC.

V usage is TRBV25-1 and J usage is TRBJ2-5; TRBD2 might be the D (5 bases). CDR1 is MGHDK, CDR2 SYGVNS, per germline. The germline V and J ends were trimmed by 5 bases and 2 bases, with 15 bases remaining between them. CDR3 length equals 15 residues. The CDR3 reads CASSSSLREQETQYF. The CDR3 DNA follows: TGTGCCAGCAGTTCTAGCTTAAGGGAACAAGAGACCCAGTACTTC.

This CDR3 reads CASSGVLGQGATGELFF. The CDR3 nucleotides are TGTGCCAGCAGTGGAGTCTTGGGACAGGGGGCCACCGGGGAGCTGTTTTTT. The chain joins TRBV6-1 to TRBJ2-2; 12 bases line up with TRBD1. CDR1 and CDR2 (germline): MNHNS, SASEGT. The CDR3 sequence is 17 residues long. The junction had 7 bases not matched to a gene; V was cut back by 4 bases and J by 4 bases.

This rearrangement joins TRBV7-4 to TRBJ2-6, with 11 nucleotides matching TRBD2. V was pared by 5 bases and J by 2 bases, with 8 bases of the junction left unmatched. CDR3 length: 18 residues. Germline V gene data show CDR1 as SGHVT and CDR2 as SQSDAQ. As DNA, the CDR3 is TGTGCCAGCAGCGCCGTAGTGGGACTAGCGGCTGGGGCCAACGTCCTGACTTTC. Protein product: CASSAVVGLAAGANVLTF.

The rearrangement links TRBV19 to TRBJ1-5; D uncertain. The CDR3 has 17 amino acids. V was pared by 5 bases and J by 1 base, with 18 bases between. Germline-derived CDR1 and CDR2 are LNHDA and SQIVND (reference sequence). The CDR3 here is CASSPLGGRYSNQPQHF. In nucleotides, the CDR3 is TGTGCCAGTAGTCCCCTGGGAGGGCGATACAGCAATCAGCCCCAGCATTTT.

The chain employs TRBV12-2 and TRBJ1-1; TRBD1 is taken as the D call from the table, unchecked against the DNA. TRBV12-2 has pseudogene status. The CDR3 loop spans 17 amino acids. CDR3 in amino acids: CASRPFDNRARNTEAFF. In DNA form, the CDR3 reads TGTGCAAGTCGCCCATTTGATAACAGGGCGAGGAACACTGAAGCTTTCTTT.

This chain connects TRBV6-2 or TRBV6-3 to TRBJ2-2; 8 bases line up with TRBD1. The J segment lost 5 bases and the V segment lost 6 bases, leaving 5 bases of the junction unmatched. The CDR3 is made up of 14 amino acids. Per the germline V gene, CDR1 is MNHEY and CDR2 is SVGEGT. The CDR3, as DNA: TGTGCCAGCAGATACGACAGGGGAACCGGGGAGCTGTTTTTT. Translating gives CASRYDRGTGELFF.

The chain carries TRBV12-5 and TRBJ2-1, with TRBD2 matching over 9 bases. Trimming cost V 5 bases and J 6 bases; bases outside gene matches: 2. From germline, CDR1 is LGHNT and CDR2 FRNRAP. CDR3 size: 13 residues. CDR3 nucleotides: TGTGCTAGTGGTGAGGGACTAGCCAATGAGCAGTTCTTC. Residues: CASGEGLANEQFF.

V usage is TRBV5-4 and J usage is TRBJ2-1, with 13 bases aligning to TRBD2. V trimming: 4 bases; J trimming: 8 bases; junction bases outside the gene matches: 6. Germline-derived CDR1 and CDR2 are SGHNT and YYREEE (reference sequence). The CDR3 is 15 residues long. CDR3 residues: CASSPEGLAGYEQFF. The CDR3 DNA reads TGTGCCAGCAGCCCGGAGGGACTAGCGGGATATGAGCAGTTCTTC.